Listed below are T cell receptor beta chains from one sample, sequenced in a study of T-cell memory formation after mild COVID-19. TCRdb itself ran the 5' RACE reads through MiXCR, one entry per CDR3 protein. Of approximately 290,000 distinct CDR3 sequences listed, about 16% are singletons. Sequencing was carried out using PBMCs or a T cell subset sorted from them (not recorded which). All receptors come from a man between 18 and 35 years old who had mild COVID-19 (a few samples of this study predate the infection). Cell type and time point are not known. CDR3s include the opening cysteine and the closing phenylalanine or tryptophan. Where a row states a size, it is once, few, many or the class of an expanded clone; other rows omit it.

v_gene: TRBV12-3/TRBV12-4; j_gene: TRBJ1-1; abundance: -; CDR3aa: CASRWGVAGEPEAFF
v_gene: TRBV9; j_gene: TRBJ1-4; abundance: -; CDR3aa: CASSVAAGGEKLFF
v_gene: TRBV2; j_gene: TRBJ2-2; abundance: -; CDR3aa: CASSVEIRYTGELFF
v_gene: TRBV30; j_gene: TRBJ1-2; abundance: -; CDR3aa: CAWRTGRNYGYTF
v_gene: TRBV7-2; j_gene: TRBJ2-7; abundance: many; CDR3aa: CASSPRPEIRYEQYF
v_gene: TRBV6-5; j_gene: TRBJ2-1; abundance: -; CDR3aa: CASSPRDAYDEQFF
v_gene: TRBV7-3; j_gene: TRBJ2-1; abundance: few; CDR3aa: CASSPTRGGNEQFF
v_gene: TRBV10-3; j_gene: TRBJ2-3; abundance: few; CDR3aa: CAISESPPSGGRDTQYF
v_gene: TRBV4-3; j_gene: TRBJ2-3; abundance: few; CDR3aa: CASSQDLVTTQYF
v_gene: TRBV20-1; j_gene: TRBJ1-1; abundance: many; CDR3aa: CSARGRGDTEAFF
v_gene: TRBV6-5; j_gene: TRBJ1-2; abundance: -; CDR3aa: CASRRRWVVLGGYTF
v_gene: TRBV19; j_gene: TRBJ1-1; abundance: -; CDR3aa: CASSPQGVITEAFF
v_gene: TRBV6-4; j_gene: TRBJ2-6; abundance: -; CDR3aa: CASSEASAGANVLTF
v_gene: TRBV12-3/TRBV12-4; j_gene: TRBJ1-2; abundance: few; CDR3aa: CASSRDRGKGGYTF
v_gene: TRBV18; j_gene: TRBJ1-5; abundance: few; CDR3aa: CASSQTEGNNQPQHF
v_gene: TRBV20-1; j_gene: TRBJ2-5; abundance: few; CDR3aa: CSARDPRDGETQYF
v_gene: TRBV6-5; j_gene: TRBJ1-6; abundance: -; CDR3aa: CASSYGTGGSPLHF
v_gene: TRBV20-1; j_gene: TRBJ2-2; abundance: few; CDR3aa: CSAMGGASGTGELFF
v_gene: TRBV14; j_gene: TRBJ2-4; abundance: many; CDR3aa: CASSQDVQNIQYF
v_gene: TRBV10-3; j_gene: TRBJ2-5; abundance: few; CDR3aa: CAIRGTAQETQYF
v_gene: TRBV10-3; j_gene: TRBJ1-5; abundance: few; CDR3aa: CAISESVGNQPQHF
v_gene: TRBV10-1; j_gene: TRBJ2-7; abundance: -; CDR3aa: CASSGGGADEQYF